One sample yielded the 19 T cell receptor beta chains listed below, sequenced in a study of cytomegalovirus exposure and HLA in healthy donors. 13 Jbeta primers and 60 Vbeta primers were used for the PCR. Measured with immunoSEQ multiplex PCR; TCRdb has only the in-frame clones, and not every one. The table has 140,000 or so clones, over 70% seen once. The source material was PBMCs. The receptor set was obtained from a man in his forties in good health and CMV-seronegative.

This clone turned up a few times. The rearrangement links TRBV2 to TRBJ2-7, with a weak D call TRBD2 (5 bases). CDR3 length: 13 amino acids. In germline, CDR1 is SNHLY, CDR2 FYNNEI. V gave up 8 bases and J gave up 3 bases, with 14 bases separating them. In DNA, the CDR3 is TGTGCCAGCTTCCGACTCGGGATCTACGAGCAGTACTTC. This encodes CASFRLGIYEQYF.

The chain carries TRBV7-2 and TRBJ2-5, with 7 nucleotides matching TRBD2. Germline loops: CDR1 SGHTA, CDR2 FQGNSA. The CDR3 is 14 residues long. Trimming removed 5 bases from V and 10 bases from J; junction bases left unmatched: 13. The CDR3 coding sequence is TGTGCCAGCAGCCCCCGGAGCGGGACCCAGGTCCAGTACTTC. It is translated as CASSPRSGTQVQYF.

The chain is built from TRBV9 and TRBJ2-5; 7 bases fit TRBD2. The CDR3 spans 14 residues. V dropped 4 bases and J dropped 1; count of bases not matched to a gene: 4. CDR1 and CDR2 (germline): SGDLS, YYNGEE. The CDR3 loop is CASSLGGTQETQYF. CDR3 nucleotides: TGTGCCAGCAGCCTCGGGGGGACCCAAGAGACCCAGTACTTC.

This clone was counted once. The chain carries TRBV25-1 and TRBJ1-3; 7 nucleotides match TRBD1. V lost 6 bases, J lost 0 bases, and 5 bases stayed unmatched. Germline V lookup: CDR1 MGHDK, CDR2 SYGVNS. This CDR3 comprises 15 residues. The CDR3, as DNA: TGTGCCAGCAGCCAGGGACAGTCCTCTGGAAACACCATATATTTT. This sequence encodes CASSQGQSSGNTIYF.

Here the CDR3 DNA reads TGTGCCAGCAGCCGCCCTAGGACTGGCGGGGAGACCCAGTACTTC. This sequence encodes CASSRPRTGGETQYF. The V call is TRBV28, the J call TRBJ2-5, with a weak D call TRBD2 (5 bases). This CDR3 has 15 amino acids. Trimming cost V 6 bases and J 5 bases, with 19 bases left between them. Germline V CDR1 and CDR2: MDHEN, SYDVKM.

The chain recombines TRBV28 with TRBJ1-5; D is possibly TRBD1 (6 bases). The CDR3 sequence is 15 residues long. V dropped 4 bases and J dropped 7 bases, with 17 bases sitting between them. Germline-derived CDR1 and CDR2 are MDHEN and SYDVKM. The CDR3 loop is CASSSLGQIKQPQHF. The CDR3 region has the DNA TGTGCCAGCAGTTCCCTTGGACAGATCAAACAGCCCCAGCATTTT.

The rearrangement uses TRBV19 and TRBJ1-5; perhaps TRBD1 as D (5 bases). CDR3 size: 15 residues. Germline lookup yields CDR1 LNHDA and CDR2 SQIVND (reference sequence). Trimming took 6 bases from V and 0 from J, leaving 12 bases between them. The CDR3 coding sequence is TGTGCCAGTAGACCGAGGGACTTTAGCAATCAGCCCCAGCATTTT. Translating gives CASRPRDFSNQPQHF.

The chain employs TRBV9 and TRBJ2-3; perhaps TRBD1 as D (6 bases). Germline CDR1 reads SGDLS; CDR2 reads YYNGEE. Trimming took off 3 bases at V and 4 bases at J, with 15 bases between the two ends. The CDR3 totals 15 residues. The CDR3, as DNA: TGTGCCAGCAGCGCTAACAGGGATCCTCCAGATACGCAGTATTTT. Protein sequence: CASSANRDPPDTQYF.

Comment on this clone: One end of the junction does not line up with germline, which may come from a read error. This sequence joins TRBV2 and TRBJ1-4; 7 bases are a match to TRBD1. Germline CDR1 SNHLY, CDR2 FYNNEI. The CDR3 spans 15 residues. CDR3 DNA sequence: TGTGCCAGCGGAGGGAGACAGGGAAGGAATGAAAAACTGCTTTTT. Translating it yields CASGGRQGRNEKLLF.

The chain employs TRBV6-1 and TRBJ2-1, with 9 bases lining up with TRBD2. The CDR3 contains 15 residues. CDR1 is MNHNS, CDR2 SASEGT, per germline. J was trimmed by 7 bases and V by 4 bases; bases with no gene match: 8. The CDR3 coding sequence is TGTGCCAGCAGTGCCGCGGGGGGGTCCTCGAATGAGCAGTTCTTC. Amino acids: CASSAAGGSSNEQFF.

The chain's CDR3 is CAWNTRGILSGNTIYF. The CDR3 DNA sequence: TGTGCCTGGAACACAAGGGGGATCCTCTCTGGAAACACCATATATTTT. The chain carries TRBV30 and TRBJ1-3, with TRBD1 as a possible D gene (6 bases). The CDR3 spans 16 residues. Germline lookup yields CDR1 GTSNPN and CDR2 SVGIG (reference sequence). V was clipped by 4 bases and J by 0 bases, with 16 bases between them.

The sample holds one count of this clone. J is TRBJ2-3 and V is TRBV7-7; the D gene is possibly TRBD2 (5 bases). The V end was cut by 5 bases, the J end by 2 bases, with 14 bases between. The CDR3 contains 15 residues. Germline values: CDR1 SSHAT, CDR2 FNYEAQ (reference sequence). The CDR3 DNA sequence: TGTGCCAGCAGCCAAGACGGGGTTCCCACAGATACGCAGTATTTT. Protein: CASSQDGVPTDTQYF. The full variable domain, in which reference TRBV7-7 and TRBJ2-3 provide the parts outside the CDR3, is GAGVSQSPRYKVTKRGQDVTLRCDPISSHATLYWYQQALGQGPEFLTYFNYEAQPDKSGLPSDRFSAERPEGSISTLTIQRTEQRDSAMYRCASSQDGVPTDTQYFGPGTRLTVL.

The rearrangement uses TRBV11-3 and TRBJ2-3; possibly TRBD2 for D (7 bases). V gave up 6 bases and J gave up 5 bases, with 9 bases separating them. CDR3 length equals 12 residues. Germline CDR1 reads SGHNT; CDR2 reads YENEEA. CDR3 protein: CASSRGGDTQYF. CDR3 in DNA: TGTGCCAGCAGTAGGGGGGGAGATACGCAGTATTTT.

The sample holds one count of this clone. The chain has TRBV6-1 and TRBJ1-1, with 7 positions matching TRBD1. After removal of 2 bases from V and 4 bases from J, the junction contained 7 bases not matched to a gene. The germline gives CDR1 MNHNS, CDR2 SASEGT. The CDR3 is made up of 15 amino acids. The CDR3, as DNA: TGTGCCAGCAGTGAAAGACAGGGTAGAGGCACTGAAGCTTTCTTT. Its translation is CASSERQGRGTEAFF.

With regard to this clone: One end of the junction varies from germline; a read error may be responsible. The CDR3 region has the DNA TGTGCCAGCACCCGACAGGGGGCGCGAGATCAGCCTCAGCATTTT. It encodes CASTRQGARDQPQHF. The rearrangement links TRBV2 to TRBJ1-5; TRBD1 matches 10 bases. CDR1 SNHLY and CDR2 FYNNEI come from the germline V gene. This CDR3 has 15 amino acids.

The CDR3 DNA sequence: TGCGCCAGCAGTCCCCGGGGGGCCGAAACGAACACCGGGGAGCTGTTTTTT. This encodes CASSPRGAETNTGELFF. J is TRBJ2-2 and V is TRBV5-1, with D possibly being TRBD2 (7 bases). The V and J ends lost 5 bases and 0 bases respectively, with 17 bases between them. This CDR3 is built from 17 residues. Germline V gives CDR1 SGHRS, CDR2 YFSETQ.

CDR3 sequence (DNA): TGTGCCAGCAGCTTACAAGGAAGCGGGGGGGCCGGGGAGACCCAGTACTTC. Translating it yields CASSLQGSGGAGETQYF. The J gene is TRBJ2-5, the V gene TRBV7-3; TRBD2 matches at 10 bases. The CDR3 contains 17 residues. The V gene's germline CDR1 is SGHTA and CDR2 FQGTGA. The V segment lost 2 bases and the J segment 5 bases; nucleotides outside the gene matches: 11.

This chain uses TRBV4-2 with TRBJ1-1; D is undetermined. The CDR3 consists of 16 residues. V was pared by 2 bases and J by 1 base, with 14 bases between. Germline V gene data show CDR1 as LGHNA and CDR2 as YNFKEQ. CDR3 protein: CASSQSQSSGNTEAFF. DNA for the CDR3: TGTGCCAGCAGCCAAAGTCAATCGAGCGGGAACACTGAAGCTTTCTTT.

This chain links TRBV5-1 with TRBJ2-5, with D possibly matching TRBD2 (5 bases). Trimming stripped 4 bases from V and 1 base from J, with 11 bases between. CDR1 SGHRS and CDR2 YFSETQ come from the germline V gene. This CDR3 has 14 residues. The CDR3 is CASSTSSGQETQYF. Here the CDR3 DNA reads TGCGCCAGCAGCACTAGTTCGGGCCAAGAGACCCAGTACTTC.